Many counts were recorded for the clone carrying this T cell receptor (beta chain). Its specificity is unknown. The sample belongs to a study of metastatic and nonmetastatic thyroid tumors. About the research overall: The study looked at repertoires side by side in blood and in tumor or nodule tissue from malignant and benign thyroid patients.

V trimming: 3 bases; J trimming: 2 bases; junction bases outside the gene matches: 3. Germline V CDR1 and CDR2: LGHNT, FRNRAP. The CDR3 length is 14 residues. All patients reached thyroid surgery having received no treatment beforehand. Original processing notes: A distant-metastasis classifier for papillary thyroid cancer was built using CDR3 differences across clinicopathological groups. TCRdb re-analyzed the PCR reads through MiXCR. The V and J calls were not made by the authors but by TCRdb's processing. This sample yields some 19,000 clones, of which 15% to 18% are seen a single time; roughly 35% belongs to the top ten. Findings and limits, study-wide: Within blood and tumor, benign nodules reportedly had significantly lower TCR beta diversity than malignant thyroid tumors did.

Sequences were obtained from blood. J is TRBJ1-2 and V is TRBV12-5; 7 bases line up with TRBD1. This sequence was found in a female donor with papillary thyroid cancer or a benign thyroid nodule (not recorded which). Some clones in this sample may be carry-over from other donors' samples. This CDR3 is CASGFGDRNYGYTF. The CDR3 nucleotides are TGTGCTAGTGGTTTCGGGGACAGAAACTATGGCTACACCTTC.